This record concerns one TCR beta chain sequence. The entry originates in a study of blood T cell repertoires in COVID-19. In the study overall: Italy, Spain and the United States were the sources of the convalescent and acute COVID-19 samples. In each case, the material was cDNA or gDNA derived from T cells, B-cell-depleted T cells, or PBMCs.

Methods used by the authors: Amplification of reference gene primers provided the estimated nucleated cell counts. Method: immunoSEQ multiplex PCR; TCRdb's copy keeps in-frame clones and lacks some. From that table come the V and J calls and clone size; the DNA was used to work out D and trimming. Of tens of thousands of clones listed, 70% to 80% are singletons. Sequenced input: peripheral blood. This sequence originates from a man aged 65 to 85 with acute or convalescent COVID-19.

The CDR3 nucleotides are TGTGCCAGCAGTTTGACTGGACAGGGTTACGAGCAGTACTTC. Protein: CASSLTGQGYEQYF. The chain uses TRBV28 and TRBJ2-7; the match to TRBD1 covers 8 bases. Germline CDR1 is MDHEN and CDR2 is SYDVKM. CDR3 size: 14 residues. V trimming: 3 bases; J trimming: 4 bases; junction bases outside the gene matches: 5.